A single sample gave rise to the 27 T cell receptor beta chains below, sequenced in a study of shared clonotypes between healthy human individuals. The method was immunoSEQ multiplex PCR; TCRdb's version includes in-frame clones alone and lacks a portion of them. Among about 1.1 million clones listed, around 77% were seen once. The source material was memory CD4+ T cells from PBMCs. Subset described: CD45RA-negative fraction. These receptors all come from a man aged 18 to 29 in good health. Some clones in this sample may be carry-over from other donors' samples.

The genes are TRBV2 and TRBJ2-1, with 10 bases lining up with TRBD1. The germline V gene has CDR1 SNHLY and CDR2 FYNNEI. There are 14 residues in the CDR3. The ends lost 9 bases at V and 7 bases at J; junction bases unmatched: 9. CDR3 sequence (DNA): TGTGCCAGTACGTGGGACAGGGGCGGTAATGAGCAGTTCTTC. Its protein product is CASTWDRGGNEQFF.

This clone has only a few counts. The rearrangement joins TRBV28 to TRBJ2-5; 8 bases agree with TRBD1. There are 16 residues in the CDR3. V lost 1 base to trimming and J lost 7 bases; unmatched junction nucleotides: 11. Germline CDR1 and CDR2: MDHEN and SYDVKM. CDR3: CASSLYGTGFAGTQYF. CDR3 bases: TGTGCCAGCAGTTTATATGGGACAGGCTTTGCTGGGACCCAGTACTTC.

This sequence joins TRBV7-2 and TRBJ2-2, with TRBD2 matching 8 bases. Germline assignment: CDR1 SGHTA and CDR2 FQGNSA. The CDR3 is made up of 17 amino acids. Unmatched junction bases numbered 12, after V lost 5 bases and J lost 4 bases. The CDR3 DNA sequence: TGTGCCAGCAGCCAACAGATACCGACTAGCGCCACCGGGGAGCTGTTTTTT. Its protein is CASSQQIPTSATGELFF.

This clone was recorded only once. V is TRBV4-2 and J is TRBJ1-2; a weak D match, TRBD1 (5 bases). Germline lookup yields CDR1 LGHNA and CDR2 YNFKEQ. V lost 1 base to trimming and J lost 7 bases, with 19 bases between them. The CDR3 contains 16 residues. The CDR3 DNA follows: TGTGCCAGCAGCCAAGGATCTACAAAGGCTGGGGGTGGCTACACCTTC. Encoded protein: CASSQGSTKAGGGYTF.

The count of this clone is one. The chain joins TRBV28 to TRBJ1-3; the match to TRBD1 covers 7 bases. The CDR3 consists of 15 residues. V gave up 5 bases and J gave up 0 bases; unmatched junction bases: 4. CDR1 and CDR2 from the germline V gene are MDHEN and SYDVKM. The DNA of the CDR3 is TGTGCCAGCAGTGGGGGGACAGACTCTGGAAACACCATATATTTT. Amino acid sequence: CASSGGTDSGNTIYF.

This clone was counted ten times or more. The rearrangement joins TRBV4-1 to TRBJ2-4, with a possible D match to TRBD2 (5 bases). CDR1 and CDR2 from the germline V gene are MGHRA and YSYEKL. The CDR3 is made up of 16 amino acids. Trimming stripped 0 bases from V and 1 base from J, with 10 bases between. The CDR3 protein is CASSQDLARAKNIQYF. In nucleotides, the CDR3 is TGCGCCAGCAGCCAAGATCTAGCCCGGGCCAAAAACATTCAGTACTTC.

The rearrangement uses TRBV6-5 and TRBJ2-3; D unclear. The CDR3 loop spans 15 amino acids. The V gene lost 0 bases and the J gene lost 1 base, with 8 bases spanning the gap. CDR1 and CDR2 from the germline V gene are MNHEY and SVGAGI. The DNA for the CDR3 is TGTGCCAGCAGTTACTCGTTAACGCGCACAGATACGCAGTATTTT. Amino acid sequence: CASSYSLTRTDTQYF.

This clone showed up just a few times. The CDR3 coding sequence is TGCGCCAGCAGCCCTCCCTACCGCGGACTAGCGGGAGTGGAAAACATTCAGTACTTC. It translates to CASSPPYRGLAGVENIQYF. V is TRBV4-1 and J is TRBJ2-4; 13 bases align to TRBD2. V gave up 4 bases and J gave up 5 bases; unmatched junction bases: 14. Germline V gene lookup returns CDR1 MGHRA and CDR2 YSYEKL. This CDR3 has 19 amino acids.

Only one count was recorded for this clone. CDR3 sequence: CALSGRAVTGELFF. CDR3 DNA: TGTGCCTTGAGCGGGAGGGCCGTTACCGGGGAGCTGTTTTTT. V gene TRBV30 combines with J gene TRBJ2-2; 10 bases line up with TRBD2. The V segment lost 7 bases and the J segment 5 bases; nucleotides outside the gene matches: 7. The CDR3 has 14 amino acids. Germline V gene lookup returns CDR1 GTSNPN and CDR2 SVGIG (reference sequence).

V usage is TRBV11-3 and J usage is TRBJ2-1; unclear D gene. Germline V gene data show CDR1 as SGHNT and CDR2 as YENEEA. CDR3 length equals 12 residues. Trimming removed 4 bases from V and 7 bases from J, with 8 bases in between. The CDR3 DNA reads TGTGCCAGCAGCTCGTCCCCAAATGAGCAGTTCTTC. Protein product: CASSSSPNEQFF.

In this sample, this clone turned up once. This sequence joins TRBV7-8 and TRBJ1-1; possible D gene TRBD1, 6 bases. The CDR3 has 14 residues. Germline-derived CDR1 and CDR2 are SGHVS and FQNEAQ. Deletions cut 1 base from V and 4 bases from J, with 10 bases between. Here the CDR3 DNA reads TGTGCCAGCAGCTTAGTCACAGGGAGCACTGAAGCTTTCTTT. The encoded protein is CASSLVTGSTEAFF. Based on the CDR3 plus reference TRBV7-8 and TRBJ1-1, the full variable domain is GAGVSQSPRYKVAKRGQDVALRCDPISGHVSLFWYQQALGQGPEFLTYFQNEAQLDKSGLPSDRFFAERPEGSVSTLKIQRTQQEDSAVYLCASSLVTGSTEAFFGQGTRLTVV.

V usage is TRBV7-9 and J usage is TRBJ1-2; no definite D call. The CDR3 consists of 14 residues. From germline, CDR1 is SEHNR and CDR2 FQNEAQ (reference sequence). V dropped 5 bases and J dropped 6 bases, with 16 bases sitting between them. CDR3 bases: TGTGCCAGCAGCACACGCGCCGGGCAGAATGGCTACACCTTC. Residues: CASSTRAGQNGYTF.

This clone was observed a handful of times. V and J are TRBV18 and TRBJ1-3; tentative D call: TRBD1 (6 bases). The CDR3 spans 15 residues. Between the trimmed V and J ends, which lost 8 bases and 2 bases, there was a span of 16 bases. Germline V gene sequence: CDR1 KGHSH, CDR2 LQKENI. The CDR3 nucleotides read TGTGCCAGCGGGTACAGGGTCATGGCTGGAAACACCATATATTTT. Translated, it gives CASGYRVMAGNTIYF. The full variable domain, rest sourced from reference TRBV18 and TRBJ1-3, is NAGVMQNPRHLVRRRGQEARLRCSPMKGHSHVYWYRQLPEEGLKFMVYLQKENIIDESGMPKERFSAEFPKEGPSILRIQQVVRGDSAAYFCASGYRVMAGNTIYFGEGSWLTVV.

This chain uses TRBV7-8 with TRBJ2-5, with unresolved D. Germline CDR1 is SGHVS and CDR2 is FQNEAQ. Trimming took off 4 bases at V and 5 bases at J, with 11 bases between the two ends. This CDR3 region has 13 residues. CDR3 nucleotides: TGTGCCAGCAGCTCCAGGTTGGCGGAGACCCAGTACTTC. Translated: CASSSRLAETQYF.

The chain combines TRBV7-7 with TRBJ2-5, with 9 bases matching TRBD1. The CDR3 sequence is 15 residues long. Trimming removed 5 bases from V and 1 base from J; junction bases left unmatched: 5. The germline gives CDR1 SSHAT, CDR2 FNYEAQ (reference sequence). CDR3 residues: CASSPGTGPQETQYF. The CDR3, as DNA: TGTGCCAGCAGCCCTGGGACAGGGCCCCAAGAGACCCAGTACTTC.

The chain joins TRBV28 to TRBJ2-7; D unresolved. Germline loops: CDR1 MDHEN, CDR2 SYDVKM. V was clipped by 2 bases and J by 5 bases, with 13 bases between them. The CDR3 totals 14 residues. The CDR3 spells CASSLLGKGNEQYF. The CDR3 DNA sequence: TGTGCCAGCAGTTTACTAGGGAAGGGTAACGAGCAGTACTTC. The full variable domain, rest sourced from reference TRBV28 and TRBJ2-7, is DVKVTQSSRYLVKRTGEKVFLECVQDMDHENMFWYRQDPGLGLRLIYFSYDVKMKEKGDIPEGYSVSREKKERFSLILESASTNQTSMYLCASSLLGKGNEQYFGPGTRLTVT.

The rearrangement uses TRBV28 and TRBJ2-3; a possible D gene is TRBD2 (6 bases). Germline loops: CDR1 MDHEN, CDR2 SYDVKM. V was clipped by 6 bases and J by 9 bases, with 19 bases between them. CDR3 length: 14 amino acids. The CDR3 spells CASRSSGTGRTQYF. CDR3 bases: TGTGCCAGCAGGTCCTCGGGGACGGGGAGGACGCAGTATTTT.

The rearrangement uses TRBV9 and TRBJ1-4, with D maybe TRBD1 (6 bases). The germline CDR1 and CDR2 sequences are SGDLS and YYNGEE. Trimming shortened V by 0 bases and J by 6 bases, and 12 bases separated the two germline ends. CDR3 length: 15 amino acids. CDR3 in DNA: TGTGCCAGCAGCGTAGGCCCAGGGGAGGATGAAAAACTGTTTTTT. Translated, it gives CASSVGPGEDEKLFF.

The CDR3 here is CASSAGGASRLADNEQFF. The CDR3 DNA is TGTGCCAGCAGTGCAGGGGGAGCTTCGAGGCTAGCGGACAATGAGCAGTTCTTC. V usage is TRBV7-9 and J usage is TRBJ2-1; the D gene could be TRBD1 or TRBD2 (7 bases each). V lost 6 bases and J 5 bases, leaving 26 bases between the germline ends. CDR3 length equals 18 residues. Germline-derived CDR1 and CDR2 are SEHNR and FQNEAQ (reference sequence).

V gene TRBV5-1 combines with J gene TRBJ2-2; TRBD1 might be the D (6 bases). The ends were cut back, 4 bases at V and 6 bases at J, with 16 bases in the middle. The germline gives CDR1 SGHRS, CDR2 YFSETQ. The CDR3 covers 15 residues. The CDR3 DNA reads as TGCGCCAGCAGCCCTATCCCGAACAGGGCCGGGGAGCTGTTTTTT. Translating gives CASSPIPNRAGELFF.

In this sample, this clone turned up a few times. The genes are TRBV9 and TRBJ2-3, with 7 bases fitting TRBD2. Germline CDR1 SGDLS, CDR2 YYNGEE. There are 16 residues in the CDR3. Trimming took 3 bases from V and 2 from J; bases not matched to a gene: 9. CDR3: CASSGLGREYTDTQYF. Here the CDR3 DNA reads TGTGCCAGCAGCGGACTGGGGCGGGAGTACACAGATACGCAGTATTTT.

V is TRBV25-1 and J is TRBJ1-4; D unresolved. Germline V gene lookup returns CDR1 MGHDK and CDR2 SYGVNS. CDR3 length: 15 residues. Trimming shortened V by 3 bases and J by 6 bases, and 14 bases separated the two germline ends. The CDR3 DNA reads TGTGCCAGCAGTGAGGGGTCTGCACGAGATGAAAAACTGTTTTTT. Translation gives CASSEGSARDEKLFF.

This clone was seen a few times. V gene TRBV5-1 combines with J gene TRBJ2-1; D is undetermined. V shed 0 bases and J shed 4 bases, with 8 bases lying between them. The CDR3 loop spans 14 amino acids. Germline CDR1 reads SGHRS; CDR2 reads YFSETQ. CDR3 in amino acids: CASSLELVYNEQFF. The CDR3 coding sequence is TGCGCCAGCAGCTTGGAGTTGGTATACAATGAGCAGTTCTTC.

The J gene is TRBJ2-7, the V gene TRBV27, with D perhaps TRBD1 or TRBD2 (5 bases each). Germline V gene lookup returns CDR1 MNHEY and CDR2 SMNVEV (reference sequence). The V end lost 2 bases, the J end lost 7 bases, and 21 bases lay between the germline ends. CDR3 length: 16 amino acids. CDR3 region: CASSLVEWGPLREQYF. CDR3 coding DNA: TGTGCCAGCAGTTTAGTGGAGTGGGGACCCCTACGAGAGCAGTACTTC.

The V call is TRBV15, the J call TRBJ2-6; D is ambiguous. Trimming cost V 1 base and J 1 base, with 5 bases left between them. The CDR3 is 15 residues long. Germline CDR1 is LNHNV and CDR2 is YYDKDF (reference sequence). CDR3 loop: CATSRGVSGANVLTF. CDR3 nucleotides: TGTGCCACCAGCAGAGGGGTTTCTGGGGCCAACGTCCTGACTTTC.

The gene calls are TRBV7-6 and TRBJ2-3, with D possibly TRBD2 on 5 matching bases. This CDR3 is built from 16 residues. Trimming left V 5 bases short and J 1 base short, with 16 bases between. CDR1 is SGHVS, CDR2 FNYEAQ, per germline. CDR3 loop: CASSPSERRGTDTQYF. The CDR3 DNA reads TGTGCCAGCAGCCCAAGTGAAAGGCGGGGCACAGATACGCAGTATTTT.

This sequence joins TRBV5-8 and TRBJ2-7; no reliable D call. CDR3 length equals 11 residues. The V gene's germline CDR1 is SGHTS and CDR2 YDEGEE. V lost 4 bases to trimming and J lost 7 bases, with 9 bases between them. DNA for the CDR3: TGTGCCAGCAGCCCTATGCGGGAGCAGTACTTC. It yields the protein CASSPMREQYF.